These T cell receptor beta chains were read from a single sample in a study of cytomegalovirus exposure and HLA in healthy donors. Here immunoSEQ multiplex PCR was the method, and the copy in TCRdb shows in-frame clones only, minus some. The repertoire holds approximately 120,000 clones, with approximately 80% as singletons. Sequenced: PBMCs. The receptors here all came from a man aged 50-60 years in good health and CMV-seronegative. The CDR3 runs from the conserved cysteine through the conserved F or W. Each record gives: V gene, clone size, D gene, J gene, CDR3 protein, CDR3 DNA. D genes are given only for firm matches. Some rows have no size entry. The others give once, few or many, or a class for an expanded clone.

v_call: TRBV11-2
clone_size: -
d_call: -
j_call: TRBJ2-7
cdr3_aa: CASSFTYEQYF
cdr3_nt: TGTGCCAGCAGCTTTACCTACGAGCAGTACTTC

v_call: TRBV6-7
clone_size: once
d_call: TRBD1
j_call: TRBJ2-3
cdr3_aa: CATTGQGNGDTQYF
cdr3_nt: TGTGCCACTACGGGACAGGGGAATGGAGATACGCAGTATTTT

v_call: TRBV19
clone_size: once
d_call: TRBD1
j_call: TRBJ1-2
cdr3_aa: CASRGTGTGGHGYTF
cdr3_nt: TGTGCCAGTAGGGGAACCGGGACAGGGGGTCATGGCTACACCTTC

v_call: TRBV4-2
clone_size: -
d_call: -
j_call: TRBJ1-2
cdr3_aa: CASSPGLRVQNYGYTF
cdr3_nt: TGTGCCAGCAGCCCTGGGCTCAGGGTACAAAACTATGGCTACACCTTC

v_call: TRBV11-1
clone_size: -
d_call: TRBD2
j_call: TRBJ2-3
cdr3_aa: CASSGATSGGGTDTQYF
cdr3_nt: TGTGCCAGCAGCGGCGCGACTAGCGGGGGGGGCACAGATACGCAGTATTTT

v_call: TRBV7-6
clone_size: few
d_call: TRBD2
j_call: TRBJ2-1
cdr3_aa: CASSTTTGLAGRRSYNEQFF
cdr3_nt: TGTGCCAGCAGCACGACAACGGGACTAGCGGGGCGACGCTCCTACAATGAGCAGTTCTTC

v_call: TRBV7-9
clone_size: -
d_call: -
j_call: TRBJ1-3
cdr3_aa: CASSSPRRNTIYF
cdr3_nt: TGTGCCAGCAGCTCACCTAGGAGAAACACCATATATTTT

v_call: TRBV19
clone_size: -
d_call: -
j_call: TRBJ2-1
cdr3_aa: CASSIVARNEQFF
cdr3_nt: TGTGCCAGTAGTATAGTAGCTAGAAATGAGCAGTTCTTC

v_call: TRBV5-1
clone_size: -
d_call: TRBD2
j_call: TRBJ2-1
cdr3_aa: CASSFGRGGAYNEQFF
cdr3_nt: TGCGCCAGCAGCTTCGGGAGGGGGGGGGCCTACAATGAGCAGTTCTTC

v_call: TRBV5-4
clone_size: few
d_call: TRBD1
j_call: TRBJ2-3
cdr3_aa: CASSSSGTDSDTQYF
cdr3_nt: TGTGCCAGCAGCTCTTCCGGGACAGACTCAGATACGCAGTATTTT

v_call: TRBV7-9
clone_size: -
d_call: TRBD1
j_call: TRBJ2-7
cdr3_aa: CAISSSTGLEQYF
cdr3_nt: TGTGCCATCAGCTCATCGACAGGGTTAGAGCAGTACTTC

v_call: TRBV7-2
clone_size: -
d_call: TRBD2
j_call: TRBJ2-3
cdr3_aa: CASSLSGDGDTQYF
cdr3_nt: TGTGCCAGCAGCCTAAGCGGGGATGGGGATACGCAGTATTTT

v_call: TRBV2
clone_size: -
d_call: TRBD1
j_call: TRBJ2-2
cdr3_aa: CASRTGQGSTGELFF
cdr3_nt: TGTGCCAGCAGAACGGGACAGGGGAGTACCGGGGAGCTGTTTTTT

v_call: TRBV11-2
clone_size: -
d_call: -
j_call: TRBJ1-2
cdr3_aa: CASRGSTDSNYGYTF
cdr3_nt: TGTGCCAGCAGGGGCTCTACGGATTCTAACTATGGCTACACCTTC

v_call: TRBV10-3
clone_size: few
d_call: TRBD1
j_call: TRBJ1-5
cdr3_aa: CAISESRLGQGVQPQHF
cdr3_nt: TGTGCCATCAGTGAGTCGAGATTGGGACAGGGTGTCCAGCCCCAGCATTTT

v_call: TRBV4-1
clone_size: few
d_call: TRBD1
j_call: TRBJ1-6
cdr3_aa: CASSQYLDRALSSYNSPLHF
cdr3_nt: TGCGCCAGCAGCCAGTATCTCGACAGGGCTCTGAGCTCCTATAATTCACCCCTCCACTTT

v_call: TRBV25-1
clone_size: once
d_call: -
j_call: TRBJ2-3
cdr3_aa: CASSDMTGTRTDTQYF
cdr3_nt: TGTGCCAGCAGTGACATGACAGGAACCCGCACAGATACGCAGTATTTT

v_call: TRBV28
clone_size: -
d_call: -
j_call: TRBJ1-2
cdr3_aa: CASRPGDPYGYTF
cdr3_nt: TGTGCCAGCAGACCAGGGGACCCATATGGCTACACCTTC

v_call: TRBV15
clone_size: few
d_call: -
j_call: TRBJ1-4
cdr3_aa: CATSRAIGTSTNEKLFF
cdr3_nt: TGTGCCACCAGCAGAGCGATCGGGACTTCAACTAATGAAAAACTGTTTTTT

v_call: TRBV11-2
clone_size: -
d_call: TRBD1
j_call: TRBJ2-1
cdr3_aa: CASSLGTGGNNEQFF
cdr3_nt: TGTGCCAGCAGCCTCGGGACAGGGGGAAACAATGAGCAGTTCTTC

v_call: TRBV2
clone_size: -
d_call: TRBD2
j_call: TRBJ2-1
cdr3_aa: CASSEGRGGRNEQFF
cdr3_nt: TGTGCCAGCAGTGAGGGGCGGGGGGGCCGAAATGAGCAGTTCTTC

v_call: TRBV7-9
clone_size: -
d_call: -
j_call: TRBJ2-1
cdr3_aa: CASSPLWGPYNEQFF
cdr3_nt: TGTGCCAGCAGCCCCCTATGGGGGCCCTACAATGAGCAGTTCTTC

v_call: TRBV6-1
clone_size: -
d_call: TRBD1
j_call: TRBJ1-5
cdr3_aa: CASRGRTGASQPQHF
cdr3_nt: TGTGCCAGCAGGGGGCGGACAGGGGCTTCCCAGCCCCAGCATTTT

v_call: TRBV7-9
clone_size: -
d_call: TRBD2
j_call: TRBJ2-3
cdr3_aa: CSSSLSRTSGDLTDTQYF
cdr3_nt: TGTTCCAGCAGCTTATCCCGGACTAGCGGGGACCTCACAGATACGCAGTATTTT

v_call: TRBV14
clone_size: -
d_call: -
j_call: TRBJ1-1
cdr3_aa: CASSQSGDAPNTEAFF
cdr3_nt: TGTGCCAGCAGCCAATCGGGGGATGCTCCGAACACTGAAGCTTTCTTT

v_call: TRBV5-4
clone_size: -
d_call: -
j_call: TRBJ2-1
cdr3_aa: CASSLDSYNEQFF
cdr3_nt: TGTGCCAGCAGCTTGGACAGTTACAATGAGCAGTTCTTC

v_call: TRBV5-1
clone_size: -
d_call: TRBD2
j_call: TRBJ2-7
cdr3_aa: CASTQQTSGGYEQYF
cdr3_nt: TGCGCCAGCACCCAACAAACTAGCGGGGGATACGAGCAGTACTTC

v_call: TRBV9
clone_size: once
d_call: -
j_call: TRBJ2-3
cdr3_aa: CASSVVEDFGADTQYF
cdr3_nt: TGTGCCAGCAGCGTAGTTGAGGACTTTGGGGCAGATACGCAGTATTTT

v_call: TRBV5-6
clone_size: -
d_call: -
j_call: TRBJ1-1
cdr3_aa: CASSLAASGAVKAFF
cdr3_nt: TGTGCCAGCAGCTTGGCAGCTAGTGGTGCGGTTAAGGCTTTCTTT

v_call: TRBV6-5
clone_size: -
d_call: -
j_call: TRBJ1-4
cdr3_aa: CASSPQGFNEKLFF
cdr3_nt: TGTGCCAGCAGCCCACAGGGATTTAATGAAAAACTGTTTTTT

v_call: TRBV11-2
clone_size: -
d_call: TRBD2
j_call: TRBJ2-3
cdr3_aa: CASSVGGTHTDTQYF
cdr3_nt: TGTGCCAGCAGCGTGGGGGGGACCCACACAGATACGCAGTATTTT

v_call: TRBV7-9
clone_size: -
d_call: TRBD1
j_call: TRBJ2-7
cdr3_aa: CSSSLYQTGPYYEQYF
cdr3_nt: TGTTCCAGCAGCTTATACCAGACAGGGCCCTACTACGAGCAGTACTTC